These T cell receptor beta chains were read from a single sample in a study of blood T cell repertoires in COVID-19. Using immunoSEQ multiplex PCR, the repertoire was profiled, and TCRdb retains in-frame clones only, with some absent. The sample records 50,000 to 65,000 clones, around 89% being singletons. Sample: peripheral blood. Every receptor here comes from a human donor in a cohort sampled during active COVID-19. Both conserved end residues are part of each CDR3. Each record gives: D gene, clone size, V gene, J gene, CDR3 length, CDR3 protein, CDR3 DNA. D genes are given only for firm matches. The size of a clone is reported for some rows only, either as once, few or many, or as a class for expanded clones.

-	-	TRBV7-7	TRBJ2-7	13	CASSLALTYEQYF	TGTGCTAGCAGCTTAGCCCTTACCTACGAGCAGTACTTC
-	-	TRBV14	TRBJ2-7	14	CASSQGVGAYEQYF	TGTGCCAGCAGCCAAGGTGTCGGGGCCTACGAGCAGTACTTC
TRBD2	-	TRBV6-6	TRBJ2-3	15	CASSTSGADTDTQYF	TGTGCCAGCAGCACCAGCGGGGCGGACACAGATACGCAGTATTTT
-	-	TRBV6-2/TRBV6-3	TRBJ1-1	15	CASSLNPTGDTEAFF	TGTGCCAGCAGTCTCAACCCGACAGGAGACACTGAAGCTTTCTTT
TRBD1	-	TRBV6-5	TRBJ2-7	14	CASSGGQGSYEQYF	TGTGCCAGCAGCGGGGGACAGGGTAGTTACGAGCAGTACTTC
-	-	TRBV3-1/TRBV3-2	TRBJ1-6	15	CASSQVRRPGSPLHF	TGTGCCAGCAGCCAAGTTCGGCGGCCTGGTTCACCCCTCCACTTT
TRBD1	-	TRBV5-4	TRBJ2-7	14	CASSGGQGAYEQYF	TGTGCCAGCAGCGGGGGACAGGGGGCCTACGAGCAGTACTTC
TRBD2	-	TRBV19	TRBJ2-1	14	CASSTLAGGNEQFF	TGTGCCAGTAGTACTTTAGCGGGAGGCAATGAGCAGTTCTTC
-	-	TRBV6-5	TRBJ2-3	15	CASGHPRMITDTQYF	TGTGCCAGCGGCCACCCTCGCATGATCACAGATACGCAGTATTTT
-	-	TRBV4-3	TRBJ1-1	14	CASSQEAGWIEAFF	TGCGCCAGCAGCCAAGAGGCAGGGTGGATTGAAGCTTTCTTT
TRBD1	once	TRBV29-1	TRBJ2-7	15	CSVEGRGQGADEQYF	TGCAGCGTTGAAGGCCGAGGACAGGGGGCGGACGAGCAGTACTTC
-	-	TRBV19	TRBJ1-1	15	CASSPLTSAGTEAFF	TGTGCCAGTAGTCCCTTGACATCCGCGGGTACTGAAGCTTTCTTT
-	-	TRBV5-6	TRBJ1-4	15	CASSWDNQPGEKLFF	TGTGCCAGCAGCTGGGACAACCAACCTGGGGAAAAACTGTTTTTT
-	-	TRBV7-2	TRBJ2-1	15	CASINSGISYNEQFF	TGTGCCAGCATCAATAGCGGTATTTCGTACAATGAGCAGTTCTTC
-	-	TRBV9	TRBJ2-7	15	CASSKQGKGSYEQYF	TGTGCCAGCAGTAAACAGGGAAAAGGCTCCTACGAGCAGTACTTC
-	-	TRBV6-5	TRBJ1-1	16	CASSYSVTAMNTEAFF	TGTGCCAGCAGTTACTCGGTTACAGCCATGAACACTGAAGCTTTCTTT
TRBD1	-	TRBV5-4	TRBJ2-3	15	CASSEGTADTDTQYF	TGTGCCAGCAGCGAGGGGACAGCAGACACAGATACGCAGTATTTT
-	-	TRBV4-2	TRBJ1-5	15	CASSAGQNSNQPQHF	TGTGCCAGCAGCGCCGGACAGAATAGCAATCAGCCCCAGCATTTT
-	-	TRBV28	TRBJ2-7	15	CASSLNWGEAHEQYF	TGTGCCAGCAGTTTAAACTGGGGGGAGGCGCACGAGCAGTACTTC
-	once	TRBV4-1	TRBJ2-1	13	CASSHPRGNEQFF	TGCGCCAGCAGCCACCCACGCGGGAATGAGCAGTTCTTC
TRBD1	-	TRBV7-6	TRBJ2-7	14	CASSSGQGVNEQYF	TGTGCCAGCAGCTCAGGACAGGGGGTGAACGAGCAGTACTTC
TRBD1	once	TRBV6-5	TRBJ1-2	13	CASRPRQGKGYTF	TGTGCCAGCAGACCACGACAGGGTAAAGGCTACACCTTC
-	-	TRBV4-1	TRBJ1-4	15	CASSQGATMREKLFF	TGCGCCAGCAGCCAAGGGGCAACGATGCGAGAAAAACTGTTTTTT
-	-	TRBV6-5	TRBJ1-1	13	CASTSPLNTEAFF	TGTGCCAGCACGTCCCCTTTGAACACTGAAGCTTTCTTT
TRBD2	-	TRBV19	TRBJ2-5	15	CASSGLAGGQETQYF	TGTGCCAGTAGCGGACTAGCGGGAGGGCAAGAGACCCAGTACTTC
TRBD1	-	TRBV6-5	TRBJ2-7	14	CASARTGGNYEQYF	TGTGCCAGCGCAAGGACAGGGGGTAACTACGAGCAGTACTTC
TRBD1	-	TRBV6-2/TRBV6-3	TRBJ2-7	12	CASSYGQGELYF	TGTGCCAGCAGTTACGGACAGGGAGAATTGTACTTC
-	-	TRBV4-1	TRBJ1-1	17	CASSQDWQGLSKAEAFF	TGCGCCAGCAGCCAAGATTGGCAGGGTTTGTCGAAGGCTGAAGCTTTCTTT
-	-	TRBV27	TRBJ1-5	16	CASSLWPGASNQPQHF	TGTGCCAGCAGTTTATGGCCGGGAGCTAGCAATCAGCCCCAGCATTTT
-	-	TRBV5-4	TRBJ1-1	13	CASSSTENTEAFF	TGTGCCAGCAGCTCCACAGAGAACACTGAAGCTTTCTTT
-	once	TRBV4-3	TRBJ2-7	12	CASSQALEEQYF	TGCGCCAGCAGCCAAGCCTTAGAAGAGCAGTACTTC
-	-	TRBV27	TRBJ2-2	14	CASSLGLNTGELFF	TGTGCCAGCAGTTTAGGGCTTAACACCGGGGAGCTGTTTTTT
-	-	TRBV5-8	TRBJ1-2	14	CASSLDFALGGYTF	TGTGCCAGCAGCTTGGACTTCGCCTTGGGGGGGTACACCTTC
TRBD1	-	TRBV7-8	TRBJ2-5	14	CASSLDRGTETQYF	TGTGCCAGCAGCTTGGACAGGGGAACGGAGACCCAGTACTTC
-	-	TRBV4-3	TRBJ2-3	14	CASSQAGDTDTQYF	TGCGCCAGCAGCCAAGCGGGGGATACAGATACGCAGTATTTT
-	-	TRBV30	TRBJ1-3	16	CAWSVLLGQGGNTIYF	TGTGCCTGGAGTGTACTCCTTGGACAAGGTGGAAACACCATATATTTT
TRBD2	-	TRBV6-5	TRBJ2-1	15	CASSYDSGRINEQFF	TGTGCCAGCAGTTACGACAGCGGGAGAATTAATGAGCAGTTCTTC
-	-	TRBV11-2	TRBJ2-7	17	CASSLVSGPFSSYEQYF	TGTGCCAGCAGCTTAGTAAGCGGGCCTTTCTCCTCCTACGAGCAGTACTTC
-	once	TRBV6-5	TRBJ1-1	13	CASSYAQGTEAFF	TGTGCCAGCAGTTACGCCCAGGGGACTGAAGCTTTCTTT
TRBD2	-	TRBV10-3	TRBJ2-1	17	CAIRDTEAGGLYNEQFF	TGTGCCATCAGAGACACCGAAGCGGGGGGCCTCTACAATGAGCAGTTCTTC
TRBD2	-	TRBV25-1	TRBJ2-5	14	CASSAPFGGETQYF	TGTGCCAGCAGTGCTCCTTTCGGGGGGGAGACCCAGTACTTC
-	-	TRBV4-3	TRBJ1-1	15	CASSQDHQGGTEAFF	TGCGCCAGCAGCCAAGATCATCAGGGAGGGACTGAAGCTTTCTTT
-	-	TRBV4-1	TRBJ1-1	16	CASQGPRGPTNTEAFF	TGCGCCAGCCAGGGGCCCAGGGGCCCTACGAACACTGAAGCTTTCTTT
-	-	TRBV7-9	TRBJ1-5	14	CASSPSGNNQPQHF	TGTGCCAGCAGCCCATCCGGGAACAATCAGCCCCAGCATTTT
TRBD2	-	TRBV6-2/TRBV6-3	TRBJ2-1	15	CASSSRAGGIDEQFF	TGTGCCAGCAGTTCCCGAGCGGGAGGGATCGATGAGCAGTTCTTC
-	-	TRBV21-1	TRBJ1-2	17	CASSSPGTAAPDYGYTF	TGTGCCAGCAGCTCCCCCGGGACAGCGGCGCCCGACTATGGCTACACCTTC
-	-	TRBV6-2/TRBV6-3	TRBJ2-7	12	CASSPFFHEQYF	TGTGCCAGCAGTCCGTTCTTCCACGAGCAGTACTTC
TRBD1	-	TRBV6-5	TRBJ2-6	16	CASSSWTGAGANVLTF	TGTGCCAGCAGTTCCTGGACAGGGGCTGGGGCCAACGTCCTGACTTTC
-	-	TRBV9	TRBJ2-2	15	CASSVSGTPPGELFF	TGTGCCAGCAGCGTGAGCGGCACCCCCCCCGGGGAGCTGTTTTTT
TRBD2	-	TRBV9	TRBJ2-3	20	CASSRKTSGRPFPLTDTQYF	TGTGCCAGCAGTCGAAAGACTAGCGGACGCCCTTTTCCCCTCACAGATACGCAGTATTTT
-	-	TRBV11-2	TRBJ2-7	17	CASSLVKGPAGGYEQYF	TGTGCCAGCAGCTTAGTGAAGGGGCCAGCCGGTGGGTACGAGCAGTACTTC
-	-	TRBV28	TRBJ2-7	13	CASSGAGPDEQYF	TGTGCCAGCAGTGGGGCGGGACCGGACGAGCAGTACTTC
TRBD1	-	TRBV24-1	TRBJ2-1	12	CATNDRGNEQFF	TGTGCCACCAACGACAGGGGCAATGAGCAGTTCTTC
-	-	TRBV11-2	TRBJ2-7	13	CASRVPHDYEQYF	TGTGCCAGCAGAGTCCCACACGATTACGAGCAGTACTTC